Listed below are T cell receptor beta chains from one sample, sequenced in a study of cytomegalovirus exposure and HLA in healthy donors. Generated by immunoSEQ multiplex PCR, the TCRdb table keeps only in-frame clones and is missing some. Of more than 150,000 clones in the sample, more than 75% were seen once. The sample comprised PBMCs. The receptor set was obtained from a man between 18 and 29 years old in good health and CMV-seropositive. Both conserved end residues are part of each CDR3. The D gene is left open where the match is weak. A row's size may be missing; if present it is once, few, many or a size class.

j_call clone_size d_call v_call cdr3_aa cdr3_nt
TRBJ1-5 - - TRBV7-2 CASSLTVSNQPQHF TGTGCCAGCAGCTTAACAGTTAGCAATCAGCCCCAGCATTTT
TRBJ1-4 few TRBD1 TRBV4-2 CASSLLDPGQGSSISGEKLFF TGTGCCAGCAGCCTACTCGACCCGGGACAGGGATCTTCAATCTCAGGGGAAAAACTGTTTTTT
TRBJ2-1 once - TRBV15 CATSSEQGSYNEQFF TGTGCCACCAGCAGTGAACAGGGTTCCTACAATGAGCAGTTCTTC
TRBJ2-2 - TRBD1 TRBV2 CASSGSGGNTGELFF TGTGCCAGCAGTGGGTCAGGGGGAAACACCGGGGAGCTGTTTTTT
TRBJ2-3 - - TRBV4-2 CASSQVGSADTDTQYF TGTGCCAGCAGCCAAGTGGGTAGCGCAGACACAGATACGCAGTATTTT
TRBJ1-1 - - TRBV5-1 CASSLNRGGGGTEAFF TGCGCCAGCAGCCTCAATCGGGGAGGAGGTGGAACTGAAGCTTTCTTT
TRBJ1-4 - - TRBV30 CAWSRGDEKLFF TGTGCCTGGAGTAGGGGCGATGAAAAACTGTTTTTT
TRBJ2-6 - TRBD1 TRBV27 CASSPGRDSLPGGANVLTF TGTGCCAGCAGTCCAGGACGGGACAGTCTTCCGGGAGGGGCCAACGTCCTGACTTTC
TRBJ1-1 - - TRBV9 CASSVGQATEAFF TGTGCCAGCAGCGTAGGACAGGCTACTGAAGCTTTCTTT
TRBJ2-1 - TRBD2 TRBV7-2 CASSLAISGRGYNEQFF TGTGCCAGCAGCTTAGCCATTAGCGGGAGAGGATACAATGAGCAGTTCTTC
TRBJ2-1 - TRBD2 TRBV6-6 CASSYSSSGVYNEQFF TGTGCCAGCAGTTACTCATCTAGCGGGGTTTACAATGAGCAGTTCTTC
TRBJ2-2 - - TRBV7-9 CASSTSNTGELFF TGTGCCAGCAGCACTAGCAACACCGGGGAGCTGTTTTTT
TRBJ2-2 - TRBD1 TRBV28 CASSATGQIYAGELFF TGTGCCAGCAGTGCTACGGGACAGATATACGCCGGGGAGCTGTTTTTT
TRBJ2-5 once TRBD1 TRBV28 CASRRTGQETQYF TGTGCCAGCAGGCGGACAGGCCAAGAGACCCAGTACTTC
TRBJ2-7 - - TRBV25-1 CASSGVRDSYEQYF TGTGCCAGCAGTGGGGTCCGGGATTCCTACGAGCAGTACTTC
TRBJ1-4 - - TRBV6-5 CASTHRQPTNEKLFF TGTGCCAGCACCCACAGGCAGCCAACTAATGAAAAACTGTTTTTT
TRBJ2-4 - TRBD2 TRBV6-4 CASSGGLDIQYF TGTGCCAGCAGTGGGGGACTAGACATTCAGTACTTC
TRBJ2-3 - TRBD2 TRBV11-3 CASSLEAGGVNTQYF TGTGCCAGCAGCTTAGAGGCGGGAGGGGTCAATACGCAGTATTTT
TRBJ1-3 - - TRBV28 CASSFGQSLATIYF TGTGCCAGCAGTTTTGGGCAGTCCCTAGCCACCATATATTTT
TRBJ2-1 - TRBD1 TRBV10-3 CAISESAGGYNEQFF TGTGCCATCAGTGAGTCGGCAGGGGGCTACAATGAGCAGTTCTTC
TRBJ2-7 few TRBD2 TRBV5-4 CASRQREGLGEQYF TGTGCCAGCAGACAGCGGGAGGGCCTGGGGGAGCAGTACTTC
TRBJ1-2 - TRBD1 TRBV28 CASSQPTGGAGYTF TGTGCCAGCAGTCAACCCACAGGGGGCGCGGGCTACACCTTC
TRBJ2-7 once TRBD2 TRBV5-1 CASSLAGTSYDEQYF TGCGCCAGCAGCTTGGCCGGGACTAGCTACGACGAGCAGTACTTC
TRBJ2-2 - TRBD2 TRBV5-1 CASRSGSETGELFF TGCGCCAGCAGGAGCGGGAGTGAAACCGGGGAGCTGTTTTTT
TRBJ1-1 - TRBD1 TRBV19 CASRTGGTEAFF TGTGCCAGTAGGACAGGGGGGACTGAAGCTTTCTTT
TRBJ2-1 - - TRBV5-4 CASTNTGHGYNEQFF TGTGCCAGCACCAACACGGGACACGGCTACAATGAGCAGTTCTTC
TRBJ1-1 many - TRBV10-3 CAIRRDSPGNTEAFF TGTGCCATCAGACGGGACTCCCCTGGGAACACTGAAGCTTTCTTT
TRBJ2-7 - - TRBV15 CATSPIPGLYEQYF TGTGCCACCAGTCCCATCCCAGGGCTCTACGAGCAGTACTTC
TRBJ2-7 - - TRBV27 CASSFGRTTEQYF TGTGCCAGCAGTTTTGGCAGAACCACCGAGCAGTACTTC
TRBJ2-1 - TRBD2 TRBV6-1 CASPSSGRATEQFF TGTGCCAGCCCTTCTAGCGGGAGGGCCACTGAGCAGTTCTTC
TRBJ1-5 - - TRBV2 CASSEGRTNNQPQHF TGTGCCAGCAGTGAGGGCAGGACTAACAATCAGCCCCAGCATTTT
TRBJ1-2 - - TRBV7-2 CASSDRVGGNYGYTF TGTGCCAGCAGCGATAGAGTCGGGGGAAACTATGGCTACACCTTC
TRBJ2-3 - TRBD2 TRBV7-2 CASSLGLETDTQYF TGTGCCAGCAGCCTTGGACTAGAAACAGATACGCAGTATTTT
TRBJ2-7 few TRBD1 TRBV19 CASSPGQGTYEQYF TGTGCCAGTAGCCCGGGACAGGGCACCTACGAGCAGTACTTC
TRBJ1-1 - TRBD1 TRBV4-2 CASSQDKWGQGSEAFF TGTGCCAGCAGCCAAGATAAATGGGGACAGGGAAGTGAAGCTTTCTTT
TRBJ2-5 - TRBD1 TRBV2 CSTNTAGGQETQYF TGTTCAACAAATACGGCAGGGGGCCAAGAGACCCAGTACTTC
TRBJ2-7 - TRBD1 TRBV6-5 CASSLGQVNEQYF TGTGCCAGCAGTCTGGGACAGGTTAACGAGCAGTACTTC
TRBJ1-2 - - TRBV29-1 CSVDSLSGGYTF TGCAGCGTTGATAGCCTCTCGGGAGGCTACACCTTC
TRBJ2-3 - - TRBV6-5 CASSYSSRGGDTQYF TGTGCCAGCAGTTACTCAAGTAGAGGAGGAGATACGCAGTATTTT
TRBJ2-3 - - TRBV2 CASSAQGDTDTQYF TGTGCCAGCAGTGCCCAGGGCGACACAGATACGCAGTATTTT
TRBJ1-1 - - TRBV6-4 CASSVYQNTEAFF TGTGCCAGCAGTGTCTACCAGAACACTGAAGCTTTCTTT
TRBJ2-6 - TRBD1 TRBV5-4 CASSSDRLFLGGANVLTF TGTGCCAGCAGCTCGGACAGGCTCTTCTTAGGTGGGGCCAACGTCCTGACTTTC
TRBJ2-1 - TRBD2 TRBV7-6 CASSGIAGGPINEQFF TGTGCCAGCAGCGGAATAGCGGGAGGGCCCATCAATGAGCAGTTCTTC
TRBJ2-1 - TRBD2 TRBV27 CASSFLNGRAPNEQFF TGTGCCAGCAGTTTCTTGAACGGGAGGGCCCCCAATGAGCAGTTCTTC